The 8 T cell receptor beta chains below all came from one sample that was sequenced in a study of regulatory T cells in long-lasting Graves disease. As to time point: persistent/refractory GD, antithyroid drugs over 5 years with positive TRAb. Researchers made the TCR library from RNA that was extracted from PBMCs. Investigators prepared the TCR beta libraries by applying iRepertoire HTBI primers and Arm-PCR of CDR3 regions. TCRdb ran MiXCR on the multiplex PCR reads and lists one entry per CDR3 protein. The sample has 600,000 to 850,000 distinct CDR3 sequences, 30% seen once. Sequenced here: peripheral blood mononuclear cells (PBMCs), sampled when the disease was refractory, from a patient treated with antithyroid drugs. These receptors all come from a female donor with Graves disease.

This clonotype was recorded many times. The V call is TRBV24-1, the J call TRBJ1-1; D not certain. Trimming stripped 5 bases from V and 4 bases from J, with 10 bases between. The CDR3 covers 13 residues. Germline values: CDR1 KGHDR, CDR2 SFDVKD. CDR3 DNA: TGTGCCACCAGTGGAGAGTGGGGCACTGAAGCTTTCTTT. Encoded protein: CATSGEWGTEAFF.

The chain joins TRBV29-1 to TRBJ1-2; TRBD1 matches 7 bases. Germline V gene data show CDR1 as SQVTM and CDR2 as ANQGSEA. This CDR3 has 12 amino acids. The V segment lost 5 bases and the J segment 2 bases; nucleotides outside the gene matches: 2. CDR3 protein: CSVTGENYGYTF. The CDR3 nucleotides are TGCAGCGTTACAGGGGAAAACTATGGCTACACCTTC.

The CDR3 loop is CSLRASYEQYF. As DNA, the CDR3 is TGTTCGCTCCGGGCTAGCTACGAGCAGTACTTC. The gene calls are TRBV30 and TRBJ2-7, with unresolved D. The CDR3 has 11 residues. From germline, CDR1 is GTSNPN and CDR2 SVGIG (reference sequence).

Only a few counts were recorded for this clonotype. The junction departs from germline at one end; a sequencing error may be responsible. The chain is built from TRBV28 and TRBJ2-7; maybe TRBD1 (6 bases). This CDR3 spans 14 amino acids. Germline values: CDR1 MDHEN, CDR2 SYDVKM. The CDR3 sequence: CACSPPGHLYEQYF. The DNA for the CDR3 is TGTGCCTGCAGTCCCCCGGGACACCTGTACGAGCAGTACTTC.

The genes are TRBV7-9 and TRBJ2-2; TRBD1 or TRBD2 may be the D gene (5 bases each). Between the trimmed V and J ends, which lost 3 bases and 0 bases, there was a span of 17 bases. Germline V gene lookup returns CDR1 SEHNR and CDR2 FQNEAQ (reference sequence). The CDR3 spans 18 residues. CDR3 protein: CASSFLLRAGTNTGELFF. The CDR3 DNA sequence: TGTGCCAGCAGCTTTCTGTTGCGGGCAGGGACGAACACCGGGGAGCTGTTTTTT.

CDR3 sequence reads: CASSSPGPEAFF. The DNA of the CDR3 is TGTGCCAGCAGCTCCCCGGGACCGGAAGCTTTCTTT. The gene calls are TRBV7-9 and TRBJ1-1; a possible D gene is TRBD1 (5 bases). V was clipped by 4 bases and J by 8 bases, with 11 bases between them. The CDR3 is 12 residues long. Germline V gene lookup returns CDR1 SEHNR and CDR2 FQNEAQ (reference sequence). The whole variable domain, filled in from reference TRBV7-9 and TRBJ1-1, reads DTGVSQNPRHKITKRGQNVTFRCDPISEHNRLYWYRQTLGQGPEFLTYFQNEAQLEKSRLLSDRFSAERPKGSFSTLEIQRTEQGDSAMYLCASSSPGPEAFFGQGTRLTVV.

V gene TRBV30 combines with J gene TRBJ1-2, with no clear D. Germline CDR1 GTSNPN, CDR2 SVGIG (reference sequence). Trimming cost V 5 bases and J 2 bases, with 9 bases left between them. This CDR3 contains 12 residues. The CDR3 is CAWEDGNYGYTF. The CDR3 nucleotides read TGTGCCTGGGAGGACGGAAACTATGGCTACACCTTC.

This clonotype showed up just a few times. V usage is TRBV25-1 and J usage is TRBJ1-2; unclear D gene. Germline CDR1 is MGHDK and CDR2 is SYGVNS. With 5 bases removed from V and 4 bases from J, the gap between germline ends came to 8 bases. The CDR3 contains 12 residues. CDR3 coding DNA: TGTGCCAGCAGTTCTTCCCTCTATGGCTACACCTTC. The encoded protein is CASSSSLYGYTF.